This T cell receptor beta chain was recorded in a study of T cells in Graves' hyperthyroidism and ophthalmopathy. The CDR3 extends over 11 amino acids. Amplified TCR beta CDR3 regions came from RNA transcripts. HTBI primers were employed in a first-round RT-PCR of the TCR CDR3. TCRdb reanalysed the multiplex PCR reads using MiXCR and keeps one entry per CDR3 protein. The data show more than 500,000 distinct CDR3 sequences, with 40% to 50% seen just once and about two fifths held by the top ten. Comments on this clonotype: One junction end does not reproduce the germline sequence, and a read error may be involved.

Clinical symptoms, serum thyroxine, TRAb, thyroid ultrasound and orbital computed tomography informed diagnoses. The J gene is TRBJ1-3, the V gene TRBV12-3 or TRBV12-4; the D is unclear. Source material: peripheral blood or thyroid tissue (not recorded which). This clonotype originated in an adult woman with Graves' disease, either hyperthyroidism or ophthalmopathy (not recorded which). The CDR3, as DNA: TGTGCCAGCCGGCGTGGAAACACCATATACTTT. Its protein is CASRRGNTIYF.